These 14 T cell receptor beta chains were all obtained from the same sample, sequenced in a study of T cells in Graves' hyperthyroidism and ophthalmopathy. TCR beta CDR3 sequences were amplified from RNA transcripts. During a first-round RT-PCR of the TCR CDR3, the HTBI primer set was used. TCRdb re-called the multiplex PCR reads through MiXCR, storing one row per CDR3 protein. Among approximately 640,000 distinct CDR3 sequences listed, roughly 45% were seen once. The sequencing sample was made of peripheral blood or thyroid tissue (not recorded which). The source is an adult man with Graves' disease, either hyperthyroidism or ophthalmopathy (not recorded which).

This clonotype was seen at least ten times. This sequence joins TRBV6-5 and TRBJ1-2; 7 nucleotides align to TRBD1. The CDR3 has 13 amino acids. The ends lost 6 bases at V and 3 bases at J; junction bases unmatched: 4. CDR1 is MNHEY, CDR2 SVGAGI, per germline. The CDR3 region has the DNA TGTGCCAGCAGCTACGGGACAGACTATGGCTACACCTTC. It specifies CASSYGTDYGYTF.

This clonotype was counted at least ten times. The DNA of the CDR3 is TGTGCCAGCAGTGAAGGGTCCCGCAATTCACCCCTCCACTTT. The encoded protein is CASSEGSRNSPLHF. The rearrangement uses TRBV25-1 and TRBJ1-6; D remains ambiguous. Trimming took 2 bases from V and 7 from J, leaving 9 bases between them. The germline gives CDR1 MGHDK, CDR2 SYGVNS. The CDR3 consists of 14 residues.

The gene calls are TRBV19 and TRBJ2-7, with 9 nucleotides matching TRBD1. Germline CDR1 reads LNHDA; CDR2 reads SQIVND (reference sequence). The CDR3 extends over 15 amino acids. V lost 3 bases to trimming and J lost 3 bases; unmatched junction nucleotides: 6. CDR3 in amino acids: CASSIGGQGRYEQYF. Written as DNA, the CDR3 is TGTGCCAGTAGTATTGGGGGACAGGGTCGCTACGAGCAGTACTTC.

The sample holds a few counts of this clonotype. The V call is TRBV7-9, the J call TRBJ1-5, with D unclear. CDR3 size: 15 residues. The V end was cut by 3 bases, the J end by 3 bases, with 12 bases between. Germline V lookup: CDR1 SEHNR, CDR2 FQNEAQ (reference sequence). The CDR3 loop reads CASSLVGRINQPQHF. The CDR3 coding sequence is TGTGCCAGCAGCTTGGTCGGACGGATCAATCAGCCCCAGCATTTT.

This clonotype was counted many times. The genes are TRBV15 and TRBJ2-7; D could derive from TRBD1 or TRBD2 (5 bases each). The germline CDR1 and CDR2 sequences are LNHNV and YYDKDF (reference sequence). The CDR3 is made up of 13 amino acids. Between the trimmed V and J ends, which lost 5 bases and 7 bases, there was a span of 15 bases. This chain's CDR3 is CATSPSVWGEQYF. Written as DNA, the CDR3 is TGTGCCACCAGCCCCTCAGTGTGGGGGGAGCAGTACTTC.

This clonotype was observed at least ten times. CDR3: CASSLAHGSYEQYF. The DNA for the CDR3 is TGTGCCAGCAGCTTAGCCCACGGTTCCTACGAGCAGTACTTC. The V call is TRBV7-9, the J call TRBJ2-7; D not certain. V shed 0 bases and J shed 1 base, with 7 bases lying between them. The germline gives CDR1 SEHNR, CDR2 FQNEAQ (reference sequence). The CDR3 has 14 amino acids.

The V and J genes are TRBV7-2 and TRBJ2-5; D remains ambiguous. The CDR3 is 14 residues long. V was clipped by 5 bases and J by 0 bases, with 10 bases between them. Per the germline V gene, CDR1 is SGHTA and CDR2 is FQGNSA. The CDR3 loop reads CASSQVLDQETQYF. DNA for the CDR3: TGTGCCAGCAGCCAAGTTCTCGACCAAGAGACCCAGTACTTC.

The chain couples TRBV28 to TRBJ1-3; D gene uncertain. The V end lost 0 bases, the J end lost 7 bases, and 10 bases lay between the germline ends. CDR1 MDHEN and CDR2 SYDVKM come from the germline V gene. The CDR3 loop spans 14 amino acids. This chain's CDR3 is CASSLWVEVNTIYF. Written as DNA, the CDR3 is TGTGCCAGCAGTTTATGGGTAGAGGTGAACACCATATATTTT.

In this sample, this clonotype turned up once. The chain employs TRBV6-1 and TRBJ1-5, with D maybe TRBD1 (6 bases). The CDR3 contains 15 residues. Trimming shortened V by 5 bases and J by 4 bases, and 15 bases separated the two germline ends. Germline CDR1 reads MNHNS; CDR2 reads SASEGT. The chain's CDR3 is CASSTETGVNQPQHF. The CDR3 DNA reads as TGTGCCAGCAGTACAGAGACAGGAGTTAATCAGCCCCAGCATTTT.

This chain joins TRBV7-9 and TRBJ1-5; 9 bases agree with TRBD1. J lost 0 bases, V lost 2 bases, and 5 bases had no gene match. This CDR3 has 17 residues. From germline, CDR1 is SEHNR and CDR2 FQNEAQ (reference sequence). The CDR3: CASSLSGQGVSNQPQHF. CDR3 nucleotide sequence: TGTGCCAGCAGCTTATCGGGACAGGGAGTTAGCAATCAGCCCCAGCATTTT.

This clonotype has a count of ten or more. The J gene is TRBJ2-7, the V gene TRBV7-6; 12 bases line up with TRBD2. The CDR3 totals 15 residues. Per germline, CDR1 SGHVS and CDR2 FNYEAQ. After removal of 5 bases from V and 2 bases from J, the junction contained 4 bases not matched to a gene. The DNA for the CDR3 is TGTGCCAGCAGCCCCGGACTAGCGGGACCCTACGAGCAGTACTTC. Amino acid sequence: CASSPGLAGPYEQYF.

Turning to this clonotype: This may stem from a read error, because a much larger clone lies one nucleotide away. V gene TRBV29-1 combines with J gene TRBJ2-7; 14 bases map to TRBD2. Per germline, CDR1 SQVTM and CDR2 ANQGSEA. CDR3 length: 14 residues. CDR3 amino acids: CSAARLAGGQERYF. The DNA of the CDR3 is TGCAGCGCCGCCAGACTAGCGGGAGGGCAAGAGCGGTACTTC.

This clonotype has more than one count but fewer than ten. At one end, the junction sequence differs from germline, possibly due to a read error. The chain has TRBV10-3 and TRBJ2-2, with 8 bases lining up with TRBD2. The length of the CDR3 is 13 residues. CDR1 is ENHRY, CDR2 SYGVKD, per germline. CDR3 nucleotide sequence: TGTGCCAGCAGTGAACTAGCGGTCGGGGAGCTGTTTTTT. Amino acids: CASSELAVGELFF.

This clonotype has just a few counts. The genes are TRBV7-9 and TRBJ1-4; perhaps TRBD1 as D (6 bases). V dropped 3 bases and J dropped 4 bases, with 12 bases sitting between them. CDR1 is SEHNR and CDR2 is FQNEAQ in the germline V gene (reference sequence). The CDR3 is 15 amino acids. In DNA form, the CDR3 reads TGTGCCAGCAGCTTTCAGGGGCAGATTAATGAAAAACTGTTTTTT. Translation: CASSFQGQINEKLFF.